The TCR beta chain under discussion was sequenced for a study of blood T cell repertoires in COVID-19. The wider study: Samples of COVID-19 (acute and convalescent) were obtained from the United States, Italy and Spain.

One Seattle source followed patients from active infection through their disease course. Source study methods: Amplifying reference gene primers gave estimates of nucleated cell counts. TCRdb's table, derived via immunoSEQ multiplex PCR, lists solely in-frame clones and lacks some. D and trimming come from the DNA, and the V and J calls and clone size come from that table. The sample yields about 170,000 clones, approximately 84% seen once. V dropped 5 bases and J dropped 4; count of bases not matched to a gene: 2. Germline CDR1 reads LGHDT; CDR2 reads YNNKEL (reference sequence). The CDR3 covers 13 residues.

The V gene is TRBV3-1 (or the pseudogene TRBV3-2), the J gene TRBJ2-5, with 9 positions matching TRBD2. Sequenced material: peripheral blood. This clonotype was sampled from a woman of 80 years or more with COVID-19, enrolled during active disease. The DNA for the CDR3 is TGTGCCAGCAGCTCGACTAGCGGAGAGACCCAGTACTTC. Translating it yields CASSSTSGETQYF.